The 10 T cell receptor beta chains below were found in one sample sequenced in a study of blood T cells in healthy people across ages. Together with a sample-barcoded 5' primer, a J-beta primer mix was included in a second PCR lasting about 7 to 11 cycles. TCRdb recomputed calls from the 5' RACE reads with MiXCR, one row per CDR3 protein. The table lists about a million distinct CDR3 sequences, roughly two fifths of them singletons. Sequencing was done on a sample of blood. The receptor source for this set is a man aged 18 to 35 in good health.

This clonotype was counted a few times. The rearrangement links TRBV5-5 to TRBJ1-2; no definite D call. The CDR3 is 12 amino acids. V was clipped by 0 bases and J by 6 bases, with 6 bases between them. Germline CDR1 reads SGHKS; CDR2 reads YYEKEE (reference sequence). Here the CDR3 reads CASSLEGHGYTF. The CDR3 DNA reads as TGTGCCAGCAGCTTGGAGGGCCATGGCTACACCTTC.

The chain joins TRBV2 to TRBJ2-7, with TRBD1 matching 9 bases. Looked up from germline, CDR1 is SNHLY and CDR2 is FYNNEI. V dropped 3 bases and J dropped 5; count of bases not matched to a gene: 8. This CDR3 spans 15 amino acids. The CDR3 here is CASSDPGQGFHEQYF. The CDR3 bases are TGTGCCAGCAGTGATCCGGGACAGGGATTTCACGAGCAGTACTTC.

This chain links TRBV28 with TRBJ1-2, with 7 bases identical to TRBD1. The junction had 12 bases not matched to a gene; V was cut back by 2 bases and J by 6 bases. CDR3 length: 16 amino acids. CDR1 MDHEN and CDR2 SYDVKM come from the germline V gene. This CDR3 is CASSLPSGRGVDGYTF. The DNA for the CDR3 is TGTGCCAGCAGTTTACCCTCGGGCAGGGGGGTTGATGGCTACACCTTC.

This clonotype was counted between two and nine times. The rearrangement joins TRBV10-3 to TRBJ2-7, with 9 bases aligning to TRBD1. Trimming took 3 bases from V and 3 from J; bases not matched to a gene: 6. CDR1 ENHRY and CDR2 SYGVKD come from the germline V gene. The CDR3 runs to 15 residues. The CDR3 DNA reads as TGTGCCATCAGTGACCCTCGGACAGGGGTCTACGAGCAGTACTTC. Translation: CAISDPRTGVYEQYF.

This clonotype was counted a few times. The chain recombines TRBV6-1 with TRBJ2-7; TRBD1 matches 8 bases. The CDR3 loop spans 13 amino acids. V dropped 8 bases and J dropped 3; count of bases not matched to a gene: 6. In germline, CDR1 is MNHNS, CDR2 SASEGT. The CDR3 reads CASQGQVGYEQYF. The CDR3 nucleotides are TGTGCCAGCCAGGGACAGGTGGGCTACGAGCAGTACTTC.

Points on this clonotype: One end of the junction is discordant with germline, which a read error may explain. The gene calls are TRBV7-9 and TRBJ1-1; D is perhaps TRBD1 (5 bases). Germline V gene data show CDR1 as SEHNR and CDR2 as FQNEAQ (reference sequence). The CDR3 extends over 13 amino acids. The DNA of the CDR3 is TGTTCCAGCAGCTTAGGGGAGAACACTGAAGCTTTCTTT. It translates to CSSSLGENTEAFF.

The chain carries TRBV7-9 and TRBJ2-5; TRBD1 matches at 7 bases. The CDR3 extends over 14 amino acids. CDR1 and CDR2 (germline): SEHNR, FQNEAQ (reference sequence). The junction had 2 bases not matched to a gene; V was cut back by 4 bases and J by 0 bases. As DNA, the CDR3 is TGTGCCAGCAGCTCCGGACAGGACCAAGAGACCCAGTACTTC. Translated, it gives CASSSGQDQETQYF. Full variable domain (remainder filled in from reference TRBV7-9 and TRBJ2-5): DTGVSQNPRHKITKRGQNVTFRCDPISEHNRLYWYRQTLGQGPEFLTYFQNEAQLEKSRLLSDRFSAERPKGSFSTLEIQRTEQGDSAMYLCASSSGQDQETQYFGPGTRLLVL.

In this sample, this clonotype turned up a few times. V is TRBV27 and J is TRBJ1-5; D not certain. Per the germline V gene, CDR1 is MNHEY and CDR2 is SMNVEV (reference sequence). The CDR3 contains 15 residues. With 3 bases removed from V and 3 bases from J, the gap between germline ends came to 12 bases. The CDR3 DNA reads as TGTGCCAGCAGTTTCAAAGGCGGAATCAATCAGCCCCAGCATTTT. Encoded protein: CASSFKGGINQPQHF.

Remarks on this clonotype: An end of the junction does not agree with germline; a read error may underlie this. The V call is TRBV6-5, the J call TRBJ2-3, with a tentative D call TRBD2 (6 bases). Germline CDR1 reads MNHEY; CDR2 reads SVGAGI. The CDR3 extends over 14 amino acids. CDR3 DNA sequence: TGTGCCAGCAGTTACGGGGGGTCCACAGCTACGCAGTATTTT. Translation gives CASSYGGSTATQYF.

This chain links TRBV29-1 with TRBJ2-3; D perhaps matches TRBD1 (9 bases). The CDR3 totals 15 residues. Trimming took 5 bases from V and 3 from J, leaving 18 bases between them. CDR1 is SQVTM, CDR2 ANQGSEA, per germline. The chain's CDR3 is CSVRGGTGLTDTQYF. As DNA, the CDR3 is TGCAGCGTTCGGGGGGGGACAGGGTTGACAGATACGCAGTATTTT.